The T cell receptor (beta chain) described here comes from a study of type 1 and type 2 diabetes patients. Study at large: CD4+ or CD8+ T cells were positively selected from PBMCs with microbeads.

Germline-derived CDR1 and CDR2 are GTSNPN and SVGIG (reference sequence). CDR3 length: 13 residues. V lost 7 bases to trimming and J lost 6 bases; unmatched junction nucleotides: 8. A few counts support this clonotype. No donor had another autoimmune disease or recent infection within four weeks. Roughly 10 milliliters of peripheral blood were collected from each participant. The PCR template was genomic DNA. Multiplex PCR with 30 forward and 13 reverse primers amplified the TCR beta CDR3. TCRdb itself ran the multiplex PCR reads through MiXCR, one entry per CDR3 protein. Among fewer than 300,000 distinct CDR3 sequences, around 50% were seen once, and the ten largest hold around 15%.

Material for sequencing was peripheral blood mononuclear cells (PBMCs). The clonotype comes from a man aged 18 to 30 with type 2 diabetes. The chain links TRBV30 to TRBJ2-1, with 8 bases identical to TRBD2. For the CDR3, the DNA is TGTGCCTTGAGCGGGAGAGGGTTCAATGAGCAGTTCTTC. Protein sequence: CALSGRGFNEQFF.